Following are 18 T cell receptor beta chains from one sample sequenced in a study of blood T cell repertoires in COVID-19. Using immunoSEQ multiplex PCR, the repertoire was profiled, and TCRdb retains in-frame clones only, with some absent. Of 150,000 or so clones in the sample, about 90% were seen once. Sequencing was carried out using PBMCs or T cells enriched from blood (not recorded which). These receptors came from a woman in her thirties or forties who had been exposed to COVID-19.

This chain uses TRBV5-1 with TRBJ1-1; TRBD1 aligns across 7 bases. V shed 0 bases and J 0 bases; nucleotides not matched to a gene: 5. The germline gives CDR1 SGHRS, CDR2 YFSETQ. The CDR3 extends over 16 amino acids. For the CDR3, the DNA is TGCGCCAGCAGCTTGGGAGACAGGGTAATGAACACTGAAGCTTTCTTT. Amino acid sequence: CASSLGDRVMNTEAFF.

The rearrangement uses TRBV7-2 and TRBJ2-1; 8 bases fit TRBD1. In germline, CDR1 is SGHTA, CDR2 FQGNSA. The CDR3 runs 13 residues. After removal of 3 bases from V and 9 bases from J, the junction contained 4 bases not matched to a gene. The CDR3 nucleotides read TGTGCCAGCAGCTTCGACAGGGGAAGTGAGCAGTTCTTC. Protein: CASSFDRGSEQFF.

The CDR3 protein is CASSYADRGDTIYF. DNA of the CDR3: TGTGCCAGCAGTTACGCGGACAGGGGGGACACCATATATTTT. This chain joins TRBV6-6 and TRBJ1-3, with 10 bases lining up with TRBD1. Germline values: CDR1 MNHNY, CDR2 SVGAGI (reference sequence). CDR3 size: 14 residues. V shed 2 bases, J shed 8 bases, and the junction held 3 bases outside the gene matches.

The rearrangement uses TRBV7-3 and TRBJ2-1, with D possibly being TRBD1 (6 bases). V dropped 4 bases and J dropped 7 bases, with 11 bases sitting between them. The CDR3 consists of 13 residues. Per the germline V gene, CDR1 is SGHTA and CDR2 is FQGTGA. CDR3 sequence (DNA): TGTGCCAGCAGCTCCGTGCAGGGGAATGAGCAGTTCTTC. Its protein product is CASSSVQGNEQFF.

The chain recombines TRBV4-3 with TRBJ1-1; a weak D match, TRBD1 (5 bases). CDR1 is LGHNA and CDR2 is YSLEER in the germline V gene. V gave up 0 bases and J gave up 6 bases, with 14 bases separating them. The CDR3 is made up of 15 amino acids. The CDR3: CASSQDRQGSSEAFF. For the CDR3, the DNA is TGCGCCAGCAGCCAAGATAGGCAGGGAAGCTCTGAAGCTTTCTTT.

CDR3: CASSTDYSGISYNEQFF. The CDR3 coding sequence is TGTGCCAGTAGTACCGATTATAGCGGGATCTCCTACAATGAGCAGTTCTTC. The genes are TRBV19 and TRBJ2-1; 8 nucleotides match TRBD2. In germline, CDR1 is LNHDA, CDR2 SQIVND (reference sequence). The junction had 8 bases not matched to a gene; V was cut back by 4 bases and J by 0 bases. CDR3 length: 17 amino acids. Complete variable domain (other parts from reference TRBV19 and TRBJ2-1): DGGITQSPKYLFRKEGQNVTLSCEQNLNHDAMYWYRQDPGQGLRLIYYSQIVNDFQKGDIAEGYSVSREKKESFPLTVTSAQKNPTAFYLCASSTDYSGISYNEQFFGPGTRLTVL.

In this sample, this clone turned up once. J is TRBJ1-2 and V is TRBV12-3 or TRBV12-4, with D uncertain. This CDR3 is built from 13 residues. V lost 3 bases and J 9 bases, leaving 14 bases between the germline ends. CDR3: CASSLVGSGRYTF. The CDR3 nucleotides read TGTGCCAGCAGTTTGGTAGGCTCTGGGCGCTACACCTTC.

The J gene is TRBJ1-4, the V gene TRBV4-2, with 10 positions matching TRBD1. Germline CDR1 reads LGHNA; CDR2 reads YNFKEQ. With 3 bases clipped from V and 7 bases from J, the junction kept 11 bases outside the gene matches. The CDR3 loop spans 17 amino acids. CDR3 DNA: TGTGCCAGCAGCCATGACCGGGACAGGGGATTGGTTGAAAAACTGTTTTTT. This encodes CASSHDRDRGLVEKLFF.

The genes are TRBV6-5 and TRBJ2-2, with TRBD1 matching over 9 bases. The CDR3 contains 14 residues. The V and J ends lost 10 bases and 6 bases, in that order; junction bases with no gene match: 9. Per the germline V gene, CDR1 is MNHEY and CDR2 is SVGAGI. The CDR3 region has the DNA TGTGCCACTGTGGGACAGGGAGATCCCGGGGAGCTGTTTTTT. Amino acids: CATVGQGDPGELFF.

Here the CDR3 DNA reads TGTGCCAGTAGTCTACGGGACAGGGAGACCCAGTACTTC. Residues: CASSLRDRETQYF. The chain carries TRBV19 and TRBJ2-5; 8 nucleotides align to TRBD1. The CDR3 loop spans 13 amino acids. Trimming cost V 5 bases and J 5 bases; bases outside gene matches: 4. Germline V gene sequence: CDR1 LNHDA, CDR2 SQIVND (reference sequence).

The chain's CDR3 is CASSLGGSGLRTDTQYF. The CDR3 DNA follows: TGTGCCAGCAGCTTAGGGGGCAGTGGCCTTCGCACAGATACGCAGTATTTT. This chain uses TRBV5-6 with TRBJ2-3, with 7 bases that match TRBD1. Germline lookup yields CDR1 SGHDT and CDR2 YYEEEE. This CDR3 is built from 17 residues. Unmatched junction bases numbered 10, after V lost 2 bases and J lost 1 base.

The chain has TRBV5-1 and TRBJ2-3; TRBD2 aligns across 12 bases. V lost 4 bases and J lost 1; bases outside the gene matches: 13. The CDR3 totals 19 residues. In germline, CDR1 is SGHRS, CDR2 YFSETQ. Here the CDR3 reads CASSNPSGRAGIRTDTQYF. The CDR3 DNA follows: TGCGCCAGCAGCAACCCTAGCGGGAGGGCCGGTATTCGCACAGATACGCAGTATTTT.

The chain carries TRBV19 and TRBJ1-1; perhaps TRBD1 as D (5 bases). This CDR3 contains 14 residues. The germline V gene has CDR1 LNHDA and CDR2 SQIVND (reference sequence). Trimming shortened V by 3 bases and J by 3 bases, and 11 bases separated the two germline ends. The DNA for the CDR3 is TGTGCCAGTAGTATCGGGTGGGGGGACACTGAAGCTTTCTTT. It is translated as CASSIGWGDTEAFF.

The chain has TRBV5-4 and TRBJ1-1; D unresolved. The germline CDR1 and CDR2 sequences are SGHNT and YYREEE (reference sequence). V was trimmed by 4 bases and J by 3 bases, leaving 4 bases between them. The CDR3 runs to 11 residues. This CDR3 is CASSLYTEAFF. The CDR3 nucleotides are TGTGCCAGCAGCCTGTACACTGAAGCTTTCTTT.

The V call is TRBV29-1, the J call TRBJ2-7, with a weak D call TRBD1 (6 bases). The germline gives CDR1 SQVTM, CDR2 ANQGSEA. The CDR3 sequence is 16 residues long. Trimming cost V 0 bases and J 2 bases, with 17 bases left between them. The CDR3 DNA follows: TGCAGCGTTGAAGATCTATCGGAAGGACAGACCTACGAGCAGTACTTC. The encoded protein is CSVEDLSEGQTYEQYF.

The genes are TRBV7-9 and TRBJ2-7, with D hard to call. V lost 2 bases and J 3 bases, leaving 11 bases between the germline ends. Germline assignment: CDR1 SEHNR and CDR2 FQNEAQ (reference sequence). The CDR3 length is 14 residues. DNA of the CDR3: TGTGCCAGCAGCTTATTGGGCAGCCTCTACGAGCAGTACTTC. It is translated as CASSLLGSLYEQYF.

This rearrangement joins TRBV12-3 or TRBV12-4 to TRBJ1-1; no reliable D call. With 4 bases removed from V and 3 bases from J, the gap between germline ends came to 9 bases. The CDR3 has 13 amino acids. The CDR3 nucleotides read TGTGCCAGCAGTTCGGGTCGGCACACTGAAGCTTTCTTT. It specifies CASSSGRHTEAFF.

This chain connects TRBV6-1 to TRBJ2-3, with 11 bases matching TRBD1. V dropped 3 bases and J dropped 7; count of bases not matched to a gene: 9. Germline CDR1 and CDR2: MNHNS and SASEGT. The CDR3 is 16 amino acids. CDR3 DNA sequence: TGTGCCAGCAGTGACGGGAGGACAGGGGGCTTTAATACGCAGTATTTT. This gives the protein CASSDGRTGGFNTQYF.